This T cell receptor beta chain was identified during a study of cytomegalovirus exposure and HLA in healthy donors. Study observations and caveats: The authors listed 150 to 200 TCR beta chains as cytomegalovirus-associated.

With 8 bases removed from V and 1 base from J, the gap between germline ends came to 11 bases. From germline, CDR1 is ENHRY and CDR2 SYGVKD. This CDR3 spans 13 amino acids. With respect to this clone: Its matching antigen is unknown.

PCR employed 60 Vbeta and 13 Jbeta primers. Clones were sequenced by immunoSEQ multiplex PCR, and TCRdb holds only the in-frame ones, with some missing. Of 100,000 to 150,000 clones detected, roughly a tenth appear once; the ten largest clones hold 4.5% to 5%. This receptor was identified in a woman between 18 and 29 years old in good health and CMV-seropositive. Specimen: PBMCs. The chain recombines TRBV10-3 with TRBJ1-1; D might be TRBD1 (6 bases). The CDR3 region is CAIADRSNTEAFF. DNA of the CDR3: TGTGCCATCGCAGACAGGTCGAACACTGAAGCTTTCTTT.